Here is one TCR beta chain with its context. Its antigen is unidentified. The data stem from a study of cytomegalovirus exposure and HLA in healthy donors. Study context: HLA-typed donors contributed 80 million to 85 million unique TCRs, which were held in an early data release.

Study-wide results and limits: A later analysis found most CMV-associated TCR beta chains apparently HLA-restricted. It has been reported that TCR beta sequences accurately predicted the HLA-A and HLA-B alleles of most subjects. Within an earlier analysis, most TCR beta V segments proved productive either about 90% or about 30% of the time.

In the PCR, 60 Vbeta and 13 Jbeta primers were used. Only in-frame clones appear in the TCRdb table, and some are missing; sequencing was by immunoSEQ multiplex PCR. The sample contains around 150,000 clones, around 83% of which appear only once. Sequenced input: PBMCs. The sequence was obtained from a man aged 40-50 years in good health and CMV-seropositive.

CDR3 residues: CASRGATEAFF. The DNA for the CDR3 is TGCGCCAGCAGAGGGGCCACTGAAGCTTTCTTT. The chain links TRBV5-1 to TRBJ1-1; TRBD1 might be the D (5 bases). V gave up 5 bases and J gave up 4 bases, with 6 bases separating them. Germline CDR1 and CDR2: SGHRS and YFSETQ. This CDR3 contains 11 residues.